These 4 T cell receptor beta chains originate from one sample sequenced in a study of T cell responses to AZD1222 COVID-19 vaccine (dated by TCRdb to about 2021). The time point label corresponds to: about 28 days (+/-7) after the second vaccine dose. In light of the paper, this sample's treatment or condition label describes: meningococcal conjugate vaccine given as trial control. The library was obtained by the immunoSEQ multiplex PCR assay. In its TCRdb copy, this immuneACCESS table keeps in-frame sequences only and misses some clones. Where compared with another copy, unresolved V genes explain less than half of these, and the others have no known cause. Present in this sample are about 140,000 clones, under 95% of which were seen just once. The ten largest clonotypes hold 7.5% of the sample. The starting material was peripheral blood, obtained 28 days after the second dose of the MenACWY control vaccine. These receptors originate from an adult who received the MenACWY meningococcal vaccine as a control.

The chain couples TRBV7-3 to TRBJ2-1, with a weak D call TRBD1 (5 bases). The CDR3 has 15 amino acids. Germline CDR1 is SGHTA and CDR2 is FQGTGA. The V end was cut by 5 bases, the J end by 0 bases, with 11 bases between. CDR3 nucleotide sequence: TGTGCCAGCAGCATGACAGCGATCTCCTACAATGAGCAGTTCTTC. The encoded protein is CASSMTAISYNEQFF. The full variable domain, completed using reference TRBV7-3 and TRBJ2-1, is GAGVSQTPSNKVTEKGKYVELRCDPISGHTALYWYRQSLGQGPEFLIYFQGTGAADDSGLPNDRFFAVRPEGSVSTLKIQRTERGDSAVYLCASSMTAISYNEQFFGPGTRLTVL.

The gene calls are TRBV5-1 and TRBJ2-5; maybe TRBD1 (6 bases). Germline CDR1 SGHRS, CDR2 YFSETQ. CDR3 size: 14 residues. Deletions cut 0 bases from V and 0 bases from J, with 6 bases between. The CDR3 DNA reads as TGCGCCAGCAGCTTGGGACAGGACCAAGAGACCCAGTACTTC. Protein sequence: CASSLGQDQETQYF.

This sequence joins TRBV23-1 and TRBJ2-5, with TRBD2 as a possible D gene (5 bases). TRBV23-1 is reported as an ORF; its role is uncertain. Trimming removed 7 bases at V and 0 bases at J, with 9 bases between. The CDR3 sequence is 13 residues long. For the CDR3, the DNA is TGCGCCAGCATTAGGGAGTACCAAGAGACCCAGTACTTC. This translates into CASIREYQETQYF.

V and J are TRBV2 and TRBJ2-7, with 7 bases lining up with TRBD1. The length of the CDR3 is 14 residues. With V trimmed by 3 bases and J by 6 bases, 8 bases remained unmatched. Germline V gives CDR1 SNHLY, CDR2 FYNNEI. The CDR3 coding sequence is TGTGCCAGCAGTGAGGGCCAGGGGGTGGGCGAGCAGTACTTC. Translating gives CASSEGQGVGEQYF.